This TCR beta chain was recovered during a study of OX40 agonist ivuxolimab in advanced cancers. General observations from the study: Part of the nonresponder group also had normalized T-cell clonal expansion that was low.

As concerns this clone: Its specificity is unknown.

Using immunoSEQ multiplex PCR, the repertoire was profiled, and TCRdb retains in-frame clones only, with some absent. In the table there are 8,500 to 10,000 clones, about 90% of which are singletons. The sequencing used CD4+ or CD8+ T cells sorted from blood, collected in a trial of the OX40 agonist ivuxolimab. This TCR came from an adult with an advanced solid tumor such as melanoma, head and neck, liver or kidney cancer.

CDR3 sequence reads: CASNSRDRGFYEQYF. The CDR3 DNA sequence: TGTGCCAGTAACTCCCGGGACAGGGGATTCTACGAGCAGTACTTC. This chain links TRBV19 with TRBJ2-7; 10 positions agree with TRBD1. CDR1 and CDR2 from the germline V gene are LNHDA and SQIVND (reference sequence). The CDR3 totals 15 residues. The ends lost 7 bases at V and 3 bases at J; junction bases unmatched: 9.